The clone carrying this T cell receptor (beta chain) was seen a handful of times. The sample comes from a study of shared T cell receptors in the human thymus. Sequencing was performed with immunoSEQ multiplex PCR; in TCRdb, only in-frame clones are kept and a portion is missing. Of roughly 660,000 clones in the sample, 88% were seen once. V lost 4 bases, J lost 6 bases, and 16 bases lay in between. The CDR3 runs to 14 residues. CDR1 is SGHDN and CDR2 is FVKESK in the germline V gene. This sample also belongs to another study, concerning human thymus T cells. As that study records: The sample donors, healthy Finnish infants, were having corrective surgery for congenital heart defects. Thymus specimens were resections from corrective heart surgery. V and J genes seemed to be used with bias in thymic and blood repertoires. Unrelated individuals were reported by related research to share highly overlapping thymic repertoires.

Source material: thymocytes. The chain has TRBV14 and TRBJ2-7; D ambiguous. The clonotype originates from a boy younger than two with a congenital heart defect. The CDR3, as DNA: TGTGCCAGCAGCCGTCGACAAGACCCCTGCGAGCAGTACTTC. Translation gives CASSRRQDPCEQYF.